This T cell receptor beta chain is drawn from a study of T-cell memory formation after mild COVID-19. In germline, CDR1 is SGHAT, CDR2 FQDESV (reference sequence). The CDR3 is 19 amino acids. The trim removed 4 bases at V and 7 bases at J, leaving 16 bases unmatched. TCRdb reprocessed the 5' RACE reads with MiXCR, giving one entry per CDR3 protein. The sample holds more than 350,000 distinct CDR3 sequences, about 21% seen once. Sequenced: PBMCs or a T cell subset sorted from them (not recorded which). The chain links TRBV11-1 to TRBJ2-1; 13 bases are shared with TRBD2. This receptor was identified in an adult woman who had mild COVID-19 (a few samples of this study predate the infection). Cell type and time point are not known. CDR3 amino acids: CASSSPGTSGTGLGNEQFF. DNA of the CDR3: TGTGCCAGCAGCTCCCCCGGGACTAGCGGGACCGGCCTTGGAAATGAGCAGTTCTTC.